The table lists the clone carrying this T cell receptor (beta chain) with a few counts. Its antigen is not identified. This entry is derived from a study of regulatory T cells in long-lasting Graves disease. Construction of TCR beta libraries relied on iRepertoire HTBI primers and on Arm-PCR targeting CDR3 regions. TCRdb re-derived calls from the multiplex PCR reads in MiXCR, one entry per CDR3 protein. The sample lists over 500,000 distinct CDR3 sequences, 16% occurring once. The time point here: newly diagnosed GD, antithyroid drugs for less than 3 months. The authors made the TCR library using RNA they extracted from PBMCs. EDTA tubes received approximately 10 milliliters of drawn peripheral blood. V was trimmed by 2 bases and J by 4 bases, leaving 6 bases between them. CDR3 size: 13 residues. Study-wide results and limits: It was peripheral blood alone, not thyroid tissue, that was studied. Persistent Graves' cases showed lower TCR diversity than newly diagnosed cases.

These data also featured in a second study, about T cells in Graves' hyperthyroidism and ophthalmopathy. That study adds: HTBI primers were the set used in a first-round RT-PCR of the TCR CDR3.

The material sequenced was peripheral blood mononuclear cells (PBMCs), taken at new diagnosis, from a patient treated with antithyroid drugs. The V and J genes are TRBV12-3 or TRBV12-4 and TRBJ2-1; the D is unclear. This sequence originates from a woman in her twenties or thirties with Graves disease. CDR3 amino acids: CASSLKTYNEQFF. The CDR3 coding sequence is TGTGCCAGCAGTTTAAAAACTTACAATGAGCAGTTCTTC.